This T cell receptor (beta chain) was sequenced for a study of T cells in Graves' hyperthyroidism and ophthalmopathy. The CDR3 runs to 15 residues. A remark on this clonotype: Given a much more abundant clone one base away, this may be a read error.

Amplification yielded TCR beta CDR3 regions, with RNA transcripts as the source. First-round RT-PCR with HTBI primers amplified the TCR CDR3 region. MiXCR, applied by TCRdb to the multiplex PCR reads, yields one record per CDR3 protein. The sample consists of 500,000 to 550,000 distinct CDR3 sequences, roughly 21% of them appearing once. The receptor's source is a man aged 40-49 years with Graves' ophthalmopathy. Sequencing was performed on blood. This chain connects TRBV12-3 or TRBV12-4 to TRBJ2-1; D remains ambiguous. CDR3 in amino acids: CASSSQIPSCNEQFF. In nucleotides, the CDR3 is TGTGCCAGCAGTTCCCAAATACCGTCCTGCAATGAGCAGTTCTTC.